One T cell receptor (beta chain) is described in this entry. The sample belongs to a study of blood T cell repertoires in COVID-19. Turning to the study itself: PBMCs, B-cell-depleted T cells, or T cells provided the cDNA or gDNA that made up the material.

Germline V gene data show CDR1 as SGHAT and CDR2 as FQNNGV. The CDR3 runs to 15 residues. After removal of 4 bases from V and 1 base from J, the junction contained 2 bases not matched to a gene. TCRdb's copy holds only in-frame clones and misses some; the assay was immunoSEQ multiplex PCR. The sample shows approximately 60,000 clones, approximately 95% of them seen only once. This receptor was obtained from a man aged 70 or older with active COVID-19. The chain is built from TRBV11-2 and TRBJ2-3; 10 bases agree with TRBD1. The sequencing input was peripheral blood. The CDR3: CASSSGTGGTDTQYF. The CDR3 nucleotides read TGTGCCAGCAGCTCGGGGACAGGGGGCACAGATACGCAGTATTTT.